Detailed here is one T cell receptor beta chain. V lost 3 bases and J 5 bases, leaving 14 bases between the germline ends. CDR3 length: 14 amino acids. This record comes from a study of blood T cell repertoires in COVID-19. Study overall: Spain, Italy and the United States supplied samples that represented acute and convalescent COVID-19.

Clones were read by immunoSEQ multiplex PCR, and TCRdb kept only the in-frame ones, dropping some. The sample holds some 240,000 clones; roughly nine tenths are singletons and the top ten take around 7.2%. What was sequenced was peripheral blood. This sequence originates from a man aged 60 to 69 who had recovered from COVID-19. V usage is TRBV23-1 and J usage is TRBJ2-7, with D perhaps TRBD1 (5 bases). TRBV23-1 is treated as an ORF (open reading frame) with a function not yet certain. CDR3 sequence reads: CASSQDRGRHEQYF. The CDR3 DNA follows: TGCGCCAGCAGTCAGGATAGGGGTCGGCACGAGCAGTACTTC.